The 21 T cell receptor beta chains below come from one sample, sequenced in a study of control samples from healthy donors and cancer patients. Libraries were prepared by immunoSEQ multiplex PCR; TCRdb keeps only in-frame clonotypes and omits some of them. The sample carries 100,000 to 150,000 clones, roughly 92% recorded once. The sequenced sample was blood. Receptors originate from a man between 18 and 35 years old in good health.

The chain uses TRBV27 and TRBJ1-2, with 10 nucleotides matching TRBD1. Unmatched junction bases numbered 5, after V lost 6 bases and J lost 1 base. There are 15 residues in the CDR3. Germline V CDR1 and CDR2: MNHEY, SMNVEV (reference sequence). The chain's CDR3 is CASRSGTGVNYGYTF. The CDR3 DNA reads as TGTGCCAGCAGAAGCGGGACAGGGGTTAACTATGGCTACACCTTC.

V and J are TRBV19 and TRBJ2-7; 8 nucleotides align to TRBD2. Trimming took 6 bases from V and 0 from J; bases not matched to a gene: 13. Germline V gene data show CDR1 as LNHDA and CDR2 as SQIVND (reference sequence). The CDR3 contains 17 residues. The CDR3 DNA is TGTGCCAGTAGCCCTAAAGGGGTAGCGGGGAGCTCCTACGAGCAGTACTTC. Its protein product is CASSPKGVAGSSYEQYF.

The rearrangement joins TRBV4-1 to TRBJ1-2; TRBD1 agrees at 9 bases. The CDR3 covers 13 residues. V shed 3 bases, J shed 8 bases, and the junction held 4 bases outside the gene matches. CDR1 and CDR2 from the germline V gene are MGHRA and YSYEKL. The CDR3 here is CASSQRDRDGYTF. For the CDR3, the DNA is TGCGCCAGCAGCCAGCGGGACAGGGACGGCTACACCTTC.

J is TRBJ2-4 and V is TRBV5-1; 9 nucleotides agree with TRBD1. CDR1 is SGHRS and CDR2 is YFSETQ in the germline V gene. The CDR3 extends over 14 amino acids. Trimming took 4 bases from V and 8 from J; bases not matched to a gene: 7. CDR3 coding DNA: TGCGCCAGCAGCCCCGGACAGGGGAATGACATTCAGTACTTC. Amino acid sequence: CASSPGQGNDIQYF.

The CDR3 DNA reads TGTGCCAGCAGTGAGAGAGGAAAGGGGAACACTGAAGCTTTCTTT. As protein: CASSERGKGNTEAFF. V and J are TRBV2 and TRBJ1-1; D uncertain. The CDR3 has 15 amino acids. Deletions cut 3 bases from V and 1 base from J, with 12 bases between. Germline CDR1 reads SNHLY; CDR2 reads FYNNEI.

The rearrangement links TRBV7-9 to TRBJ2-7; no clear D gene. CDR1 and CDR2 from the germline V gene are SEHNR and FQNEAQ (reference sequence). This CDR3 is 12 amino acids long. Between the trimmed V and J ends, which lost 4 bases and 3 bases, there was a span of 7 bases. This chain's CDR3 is CASSSNNYEQYF. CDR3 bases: TGTGCCAGCAGCTCAAACAACTACGAGCAGTACTTC. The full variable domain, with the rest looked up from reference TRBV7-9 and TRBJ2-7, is DTGVSQNPRHKITKRGQNVTFRCDPISEHNRLYWYRQTLGQGPEFLTYFQNEAQLEKSRLLSDRFSAERPKGSFSTLEIQRTEQGDSAMYLCASSSNNYEQYFGPGTRLTVT.

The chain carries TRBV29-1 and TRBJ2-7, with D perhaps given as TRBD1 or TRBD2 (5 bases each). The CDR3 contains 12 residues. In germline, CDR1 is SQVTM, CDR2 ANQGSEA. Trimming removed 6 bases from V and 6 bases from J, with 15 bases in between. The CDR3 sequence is CSVEGPGGEQYF. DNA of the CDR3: TGCAGCGTCGAGGGGCCCGGAGGCGAGCAGTACTTC.

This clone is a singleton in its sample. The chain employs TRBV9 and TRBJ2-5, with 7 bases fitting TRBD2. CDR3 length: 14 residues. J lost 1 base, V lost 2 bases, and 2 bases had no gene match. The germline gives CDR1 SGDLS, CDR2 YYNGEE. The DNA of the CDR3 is TGTGCCAGCAGCGTGGGGGGGATCCAAGAGACCCAGTACTTC. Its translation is CASSVGGIQETQYF.

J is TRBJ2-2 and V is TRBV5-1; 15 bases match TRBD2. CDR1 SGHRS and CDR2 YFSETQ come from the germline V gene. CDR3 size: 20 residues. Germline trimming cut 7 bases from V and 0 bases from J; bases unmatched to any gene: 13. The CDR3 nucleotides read TGCGCCAGCCACTGGGGGCCGGGACTAGCGGGGGGACCGAACACCGGGGAGCTGTTTTTT. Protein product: CASHWGPGLAGGPNTGELFF.

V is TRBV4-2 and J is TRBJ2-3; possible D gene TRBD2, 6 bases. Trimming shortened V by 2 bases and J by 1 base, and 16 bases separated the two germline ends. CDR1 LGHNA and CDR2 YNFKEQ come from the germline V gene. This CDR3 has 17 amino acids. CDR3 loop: CASSQQGAGPRTDTQYF. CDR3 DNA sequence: TGTGCCAGCAGCCAACAGGGAGCGGGTCCTCGCACAGATACGCAGTATTTT.

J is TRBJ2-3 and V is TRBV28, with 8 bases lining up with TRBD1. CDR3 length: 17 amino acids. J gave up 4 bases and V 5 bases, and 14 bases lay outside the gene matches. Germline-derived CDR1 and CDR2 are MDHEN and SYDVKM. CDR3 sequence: CASSPERQGWLADTQYF. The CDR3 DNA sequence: TGTGCCAGCAGTCCCGAAAGACAGGGGTGGTTGGCAGATACGCAGTATTTT. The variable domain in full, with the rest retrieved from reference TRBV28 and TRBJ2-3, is DVKVTQSSRYLVKRTGEKVFLECVQDMDHENMFWYRQDPGLGLRLIYFSYDVKMKEKGDIPEGYSVSREKKERFSLILESASTNQTSMYLCASSPERQGWLADTQYFGPGTRLTVL.

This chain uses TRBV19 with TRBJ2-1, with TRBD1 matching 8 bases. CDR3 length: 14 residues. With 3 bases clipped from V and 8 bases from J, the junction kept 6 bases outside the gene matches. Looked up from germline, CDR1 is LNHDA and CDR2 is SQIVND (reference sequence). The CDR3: CASSIEQGGDEQFF. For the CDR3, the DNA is TGTGCCAGTAGTATCGAACAGGGGGGCGATGAGCAGTTCTTC. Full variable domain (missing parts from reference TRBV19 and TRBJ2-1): DGGITQSPKYLFRKEGQNVTLSCEQNLNHDAMYWYRQDPGQGLRLIYYSQIVNDFQKGDIAEGYSVSREKKESFPLTVTSAQKNPTAFYLCASSIEQGGDEQFFGPGTRLTVL.

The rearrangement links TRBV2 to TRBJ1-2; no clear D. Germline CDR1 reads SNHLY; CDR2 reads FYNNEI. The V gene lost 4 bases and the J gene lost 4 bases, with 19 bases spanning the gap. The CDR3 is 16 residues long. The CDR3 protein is CASSAHRILEGYGYTF. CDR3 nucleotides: TGTGCCAGCAGTGCCCACCGTATTTTGGAGGGCTATGGCTACACCTTC.

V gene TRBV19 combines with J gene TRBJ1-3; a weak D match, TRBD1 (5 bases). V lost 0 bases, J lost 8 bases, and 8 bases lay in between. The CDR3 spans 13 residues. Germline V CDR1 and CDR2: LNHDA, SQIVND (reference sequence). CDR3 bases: TGTGCCAGTAGTATAGAAGGGGCCCACACCATATATTTT. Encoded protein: CASSIEGAHTIYF. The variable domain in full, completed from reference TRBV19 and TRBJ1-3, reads DGGITQSPKYLFRKEGQNVTLSCEQNLNHDAMYWYRQDPGQGLRLIYYSQIVNDFQKGDIAEGYSVSREKKESFPLTVTSAQKNPTAFYLCASSIEGAHTIYFGEGSWLTVV.

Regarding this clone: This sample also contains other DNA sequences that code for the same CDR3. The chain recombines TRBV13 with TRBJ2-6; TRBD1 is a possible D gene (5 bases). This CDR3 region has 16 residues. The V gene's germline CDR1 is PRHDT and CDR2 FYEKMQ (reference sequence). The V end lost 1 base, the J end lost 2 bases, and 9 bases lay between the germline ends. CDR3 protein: CASSLAGLPGANVLTF. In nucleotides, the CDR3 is TGTGCCAGCAGCTTAGCAGGGCTCCCTGGGGCCAACGTCCTGACTTTC. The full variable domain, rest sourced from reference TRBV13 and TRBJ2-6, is AAGVIQSPRHLIKEKRETATLKCYPIPRHDTVYWYQQGPGQDPQFLISFYEKMQSDKGSIPDRFSAQQFSDYHSELNMSSLELGDSALYFCASSLAGLPGANVLTFGAGSRLTVL.

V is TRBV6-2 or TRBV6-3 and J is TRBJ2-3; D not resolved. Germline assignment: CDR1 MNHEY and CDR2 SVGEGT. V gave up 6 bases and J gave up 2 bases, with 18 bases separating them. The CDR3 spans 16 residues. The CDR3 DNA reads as TGTGCCAGCAGCCCTTTTAGCACGGTCTTCACAGATACGCAGTATTTT. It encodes CASSPFSTVFTDTQYF.

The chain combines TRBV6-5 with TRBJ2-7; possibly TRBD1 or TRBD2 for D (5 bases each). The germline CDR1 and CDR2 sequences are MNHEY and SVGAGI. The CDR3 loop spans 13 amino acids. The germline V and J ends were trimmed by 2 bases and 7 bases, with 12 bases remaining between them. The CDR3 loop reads CASSYGTPGEQYF. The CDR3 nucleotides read TGTGCCAGCAGTTACGGGACCCCGGGGGAGCAGTACTTC.

The CDR3: CASSAQTTGWGNYGYTF. The DNA for the CDR3 is TGTGCCAGCAGCGCGCAAACAACAGGTTGGGGAAACTATGGCTACACCTTC. V gene TRBV9 combines with J gene TRBJ1-2; tentatively, D is TRBD1 (5 bases). Germline CDR1 reads SGDLS; CDR2 reads YYNGEE. This CDR3 is built from 17 residues. V lost 3 bases and J lost 2, with 20 bases in between.

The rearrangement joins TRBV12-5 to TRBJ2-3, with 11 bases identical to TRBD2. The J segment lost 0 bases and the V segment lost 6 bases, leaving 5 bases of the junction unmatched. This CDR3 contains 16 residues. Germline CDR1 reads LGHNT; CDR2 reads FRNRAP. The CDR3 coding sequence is TGTGCTAGTGGGCGGAGACTAGCGGGGAGCACAGATACGCAGTATTTT. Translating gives CASGRRLAGSTDTQYF.

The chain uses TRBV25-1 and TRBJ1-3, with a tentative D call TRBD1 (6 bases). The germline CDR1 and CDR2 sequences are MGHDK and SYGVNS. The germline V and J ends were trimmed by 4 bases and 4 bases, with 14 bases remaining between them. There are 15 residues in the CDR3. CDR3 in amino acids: CASSASGGGGNTIYF. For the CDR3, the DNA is TGTGCCAGCAGTGCCTCGGGGGGCGGAGGAAACACCATATATTTT. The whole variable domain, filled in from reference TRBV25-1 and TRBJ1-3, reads EADIYQTPRYLVIGTGKKITLECSQTMGHDKMYWYQQDPGMELHLIHYSYGVNSTEKGDLSSESTVSRIRTEHFPLTLESARPSHTSQYLCASSASGGGGNTIYFGEGSWLTVV.

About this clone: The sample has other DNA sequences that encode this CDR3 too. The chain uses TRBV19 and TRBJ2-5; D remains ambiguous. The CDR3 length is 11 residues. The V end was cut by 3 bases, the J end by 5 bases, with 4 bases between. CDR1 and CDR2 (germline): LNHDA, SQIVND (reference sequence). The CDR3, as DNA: TGTGCCAGTAGTATGGGTGAGACCCAGTACTTC. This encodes CASSMGETQYF.